Following are 24 T cell receptor beta chains from one sample sequenced in a study of blood T cells in healthy people across ages. Alongside a J-beta primer mix, a sample-barcoded 5' primer served in a second PCR lasting about 7 to 12 cycles. TCRdb re-derived calls from the 5' RACE reads in MiXCR, one entry per CDR3 protein. The sample yields 630,000 or so distinct CDR3 sequences, approximately 31% seen once. Sequencing was carried out using blood. The receptors here all came from an elderly woman in good health.

About this clonotype itself: Germline is not matched at one junction end, which may reflect a read error. V usage is TRBV6-5 and J usage is TRBJ1-2; possibly TRBD1 for D (6 bases). Germline CDR1 reads MNHEY; CDR2 reads SVGAGI. The CDR3 consists of 15 residues. The CDR3 loop reads CAGSYSKRGMDGYTF. The CDR3 nucleotides read TGTGCCGGCAGTTACTCGAAGAGGGGGATGGATGGCTACACCTTC.

As regards this clonotype: Just one base apart from a much larger clone, this may be a read error. V is TRBV18 and J is TRBJ2-7, with a possible D match to TRBD2 (5 bases). TRBJ2-5 explains the end of the DNA better; the J call may be wrong. Germline CDR1 reads KGHSH; CDR2 reads LQKENI. The CDR3 is made up of 12 amino acids. The CDR3 bases are TGTGCCAGCTCACCATCGGGGAAGACCCAGTACTTC. Protein sequence: CASSPSGKTQYF.

The chain has TRBV12-3 or TRBV12-4 and TRBJ1-4, with D tentatively TRBD1 (5 bases). The CDR3 is 14 amino acids. The V end was cut by 7 bases, the J end by 3 bases, with 12 bases between. The CDR3 here is CASNKGVSNEKLFF. For the CDR3, the DNA is TGTGCCAGCAACAAAGGGGTATCTAATGAAAAACTGTTTTTT.

The table lists this clonotype with many counts. This chain joins TRBV7-2 and TRBJ2-1; 10 bases line up with TRBD2. The CDR3 covers 15 residues. Per germline, CDR1 SGHTA and CDR2 FQGNSA. V was pared by 5 bases and J by 4 bases, with 5 bases of the junction left unmatched. This CDR3 is CASSQTSGEYNEQFF. DNA of the CDR3: TGTGCCAGCAGCCAAACTAGCGGGGAATACAATGAGCAGTTCTTC.

Details on this clonotype: This could be a read error, since a much larger clone is one nucleotide away. This chain links TRBV3-1 with TRBJ1-2; the match to TRBD1 covers 10 bases. Looked up from germline, CDR1 is LGHDT and CDR2 is YNNKEL (reference sequence). The CDR3 extends over 14 amino acids. This chain's CDR3 is CASRQDRGRHGYTF. The DNA of the CDR3 is TGTGCCAGCCGCCAGGACAGGGGGAGGCATGGCTACACCTTC.

Of note for this clonotype: The junction differs from germline at one of its ends, possibly a read error. This chain uses TRBV6-5 with TRBJ2-3; unclear D gene. This CDR3 has 12 residues. From germline, CDR1 is MNHEY and CDR2 SVGAGI. DNA for the CDR3: TGTGTCAGCAACCGTTTTGGGGATACGCAGTATTTT. Its translation is CVSNRFGDTQYF.

The chain employs TRBV30 and TRBJ1-2; D call uncertain. CDR1 and CDR2 (germline): GTSNPN, SVGIG (reference sequence). CDR3 length equals 12 residues. Trimming removed 0 bases at V and 2 bases at J, with 4 bases between. CDR3 protein: CAWSVENYGYTF. The CDR3 DNA follows: TGTGCCTGGAGTGTAGAGAACTATGGCTACACCTTC.

This clonotype has only a few counts. This chain uses TRBV3-1 with TRBJ1-4; possible D gene TRBD1, 5 bases. The CDR3 sequence is 14 residues long. Trimming removed 5 bases from V and 4 bases from J, with 11 bases in between. Germline V gives CDR1 LGHDT, CDR2 YNNKEL (reference sequence). CDR3 nucleotides: TGTGCCAGCAGCGTCGACAGTCATAATGAAAAACTGTTTTTT. Its protein product is CASSVDSHNEKLFF.

V and J are TRBV4-2 and TRBJ2-1, with D possibly being TRBD1 or TRBD2 (5 bases each). The CDR3 is made up of 16 amino acids. Germline-derived CDR1 and CDR2 are LGHNA and YNFKEQ. Trimming stripped 0 bases from V and 15 bases from J, with 24 bases between. Here the CDR3 reads CASSQDGRATCGGRFF. The CDR3 nucleotides are TGTGCCAGCAGCCAAGATGGCAGGGCCACGTGTGGAGGTCGGTTCTTC.

This rearrangement joins TRBV7-2 to TRBJ2-7; no clear D gene. Trimming stripped 4 bases from V and 5 bases from J, with 12 bases between. This CDR3 comprises 13 residues. The germline V gene encodes CDR1 SGHTA and CDR2 FQGNSA. Here the CDR3 reads CASSSRTYHEQYF. The CDR3 DNA reads as TGTGCCAGCAGCTCAAGGACGTACCACGAGCAGTACTTC.

V gene TRBV7-9 combines with J gene TRBJ1-3; D may be TRBD1 (5 bases). The CDR3 is 16 residues long. CDR1 and CDR2 from the germline V gene are SEHNR and FQNEAQ (reference sequence). With 2 bases removed from V and 0 bases from J, the gap between germline ends came to 11 bases. In DNA form, the CDR3 reads TGTGCCAGCAGCTTAACCCGGGGCCCCTCTGGAAACACCATATATTTT. Its protein is CASSLTRGPSGNTIYF.

The genes are TRBV7-2 and TRBJ2-1; TRBD2 agrees at 11 bases. The CDR3 is made up of 20 amino acids. V lost 10 bases, J lost 9 bases, and 29 bases stayed unmatched. CDR1 is SGHTA, CDR2 FQGNSA, per germline. CDR3 bases: TGTGCCAACAATAGTCGCCTTCCGGGACTAGCGGTTACAGGAGTCGGTGAGCAGTTCTTC. Residues: CANNSRLPGLAVTGVGEQFF.

The chain couples TRBV15 to TRBJ1-4; tentative D call: TRBD1 (6 bases). The CDR3 is made up of 16 amino acids. Trimming left V 4 bases short and J 8 bases short, with 20 bases between. In germline, CDR1 is LNHNV, CDR2 YYDKDF (reference sequence). Here the CDR3 DNA reads TGTGCCACCAGCAAAATAAGGACGTACCAGGGGGAAAAACTGTTTTTT. Translating it yields CATSKIRTYQGEKLFF.

The rearrangement links TRBV12-3 or TRBV12-4 to TRBJ2-7; 9 nucleotides agree with TRBD2. The V and J ends lost 6 bases and 2 bases, in that order; junction bases with no gene match: 5. The length of the CDR3 is 14 residues. The DNA for the CDR3 is TGTGCCAGCAGGGAAGCGGGAGGCCCCTACGAGCAGTACTTC. Encoded protein: CASREAGGPYEQYF.

There are many counts of this clonotype. The gene calls are TRBV6-1 and TRBJ2-7; D is unresolved. Trimming pared 0 bases from V and 3 bases from J, leaving 9 bases between. Germline V lookup: CDR1 MNHNS, CDR2 SASEGT. This CDR3 contains 14 residues. The CDR3 loop is CASSEADGDYEQYF. CDR3 nucleotides: TGTGCCAGCAGTGAAGCGGACGGAGACTACGAGCAGTACTTC.

This clonotype was found a few times. V is TRBV15 and J is TRBJ1-5; no clear D. V lost 6 bases to trimming and J lost 1 base, with 10 bases between them. The CDR3 has 14 residues. The germline V gene has CDR1 LNHNV and CDR2 YYDKDF (reference sequence). In nucleotides, the CDR3 is TGTGCCACCAGTGACGGACTGAGCAATCAGCCCCAGCATTTT. Its protein product is CATSDGLSNQPQHF.

This clonotype has only a few counts. The gene calls are TRBV6-1 and TRBJ1-6; the D is unclear. V was pared by 2 bases and J by 6 bases, with 2 bases between. Germline CDR1 is MNHNS and CDR2 is SASEGT. The CDR3 extends over 12 amino acids. Here the CDR3 reads CASSELNSPLHF. The CDR3 nucleotides are TGTGCCAGCAGTGAACTTAATTCACCCCTCCACTTT.

This clonotype has just a few counts. V usage is TRBV24-1 and J usage is TRBJ2-1, with 7 bases that match TRBD2. CDR3 length equals 14 residues. V shed 5 bases, J shed 3 bases, and the junction held 3 bases outside the gene matches. Germline V CDR1 and CDR2: KGHDR, SFDVKD. CDR3 sequence reads: CATSGGTNYNEQFF. CDR3 sequence (DNA): TGTGCCACCAGTGGGGGGACTAACTACAATGAGCAGTTCTTC.

There are many counts of this clonotype. The V call is TRBV20-1, the J call TRBJ2-7; D perhaps matches TRBD2 (5 bases). The CDR3 consists of 13 residues. V lost 8 bases and J 3 bases, leaving 17 bases between the germline ends. The V gene's germline CDR1 is DFQATT and CDR2 SNEGSKA (reference sequence). CDR3 nucleotide sequence: TGCAGTACTCAGCCTTTCGCGGGCTACGAGCAGTACTTC. Encoded protein: CSTQPFAGYEQYF.

The chain joins TRBV24-1 to TRBJ2-3; D might be TRBD2 (6 bases). CDR1 is KGHDR and CDR2 is SFDVKD in the germline V gene. Between the trimmed V and J ends, which lost 4 bases and 5 bases, there was a span of 12 bases. The CDR3 is 14 amino acids. The CDR3 DNA reads as TGTGCCACCAGTGACCCAACGGAGGGAGATACGCAGTATTTT. Protein sequence: CATSDPTEGDTQYF.

The table lists this clonotype with a count of one. The chain has TRBV13 and TRBJ2-5, with 8 bases fitting TRBD2. The tail of the sequence fits TRBJ2-7 better, so the J call may be wrong. Per germline, CDR1 PRHDT and CDR2 FYEKMQ (reference sequence). The CDR3 has 15 amino acids. CDR3 amino acids: CASSFPRGGYYEQYF. The CDR3 bases are TGTGCCAGCAGCTTTCCCCGGGGGGGGTACTACGAGCAGTACTTC.

This clonotype has more than one count but fewer than ten. The rearrangement uses TRBV6-5 and TRBJ2-7, with D perhaps assigned TRBD1 or TRBD2 (5 bases each). V gave up 5 bases and J gave up 1 base, with 21 bases separating them. CDR1 and CDR2 from the germline V gene are MNHEY and SVGAGI. The CDR3 consists of 17 residues. The chain's CDR3 is CASSIRPGTVISYEQYF. DNA for the CDR3: TGTGCCAGCAGTATACGCCCTGGGACGGTAATTTCCTACGAGCAGTACTTC.

This clonotype was recorded many times. V usage is TRBV9 and J usage is TRBJ2-5; 11 bases align to TRBD2. Germline V gene sequence: CDR1 SGDLS, CDR2 YYNGEE. J lost 4 bases, V lost 4 bases, and 9 bases had no gene match. The CDR3 spans 16 residues. As DNA, the CDR3 is TGTGCCAGCAGCAGGCCCGGGACTAGCGGTACAGAGACCCAGTACTTC. As protein: CASSRPGTSGTETQYF.

This clonotype was detected many times. The chain links TRBV27 to TRBJ2-7; TRBD2 might be the D (5 bases). CDR1 and CDR2 (germline): MNHEY, SMNVEV (reference sequence). CDR3 size: 13 residues. The V and J ends lost 6 bases and 7 bases respectively, with 16 bases between them. The CDR3 nucleotides read TGTGCCAGCAGCTTTACCGGACCGGGGGAGCAGTACTTC. Translated, it gives CASSFTGPGEQYF.